The 23 T cell receptor beta chains in this list originate from one sample, sequenced in a study of T cell changes during pregnancy in multiple sclerosis. Produced via immunoSEQ multiplex PCR; TCRdb's table is partial and in-frame only. The profile covers about 80,000 clones, with more than 80% appearing a single time and 0.21% taken by the ten largest. The sample in question was CD4+ T cells from peripheral blood mononuclear cells, obtained before pregnancy. These receptors were taken from a female donor with multiple sclerosis, enrolled in a pregnancy study.

V usage is TRBV7-2 and J usage is TRBJ1-4; 9 bases line up with TRBD1. The CDR3 contains 16 residues. Germline trimming cut 4 bases from V and 1 base from J; bases unmatched to any gene: 4. CDR1 and CDR2 (germline): SGHTA, FQGNSA. This CDR3 is CASSSTGGRTNEKLFF. The CDR3, as DNA: TGTGCCAGCAGCTCCACAGGGGGCAGAACTAATGAAAAACTGTTTTTT.

This clone is a singleton in its sample. The rearrangement links TRBV9 to TRBJ2-3; 9 positions agree with TRBD2. Germline V gene sequence: CDR1 SGDLS, CDR2 YYNGEE. Unmatched junction bases numbered 3, after V lost 3 bases and J lost 1 base. The length of the CDR3 is 15 residues. CDR3 bases: TGTGCCAGCAGCGAATTAGCGGGGGGCACAGATACGCAGTATTTT. Its translation: CASSELAGGTDTQYF. Drawing the rest from reference TRBV9 and TRBJ2-3, the complete variable domain is DSGVTQTPKHLITATGQRVTLRCSPRSGDLSVYWYQQSLDQGLQFLIQYYNGEERAKGNILERFSAQQFPDLHSELNLSSLELGDSALYFCASSELAGGTDTQYFGPGTRLTVL.

V is TRBV14 and J is TRBJ1-1, with 10 bases lining up with TRBD1. V was pared by 0 bases and J by 4 bases, with 5 bases of the junction left unmatched. The CDR3 has 16 amino acids. The V gene's germline CDR1 is SGHDN and CDR2 FVKESK. In DNA form, the CDR3 reads TGTGCCAGCAGCCAAGATCGGGACAGGGGTCGCACTGAAGCTTTCTTT. Amino acid sequence: CASSQDRDRGRTEAFF.

The V and J genes are TRBV29-1 and TRBJ2-7; 12 nucleotides line up with TRBD1. J lost 4 bases, V lost 4 bases, and 5 bases had no gene match. The CDR3 covers 14 residues. Germline V gene lookup returns CDR1 SQVTM and CDR2 ANQGSEA. CDR3 DNA: TGCAGCGTTGTAAAGGGACAGGGGGCGTACGAGCAGTACTTC. It encodes CSVVKGQGAYEQYF.

The chain joins TRBV28 to TRBJ2-4; D may be TRBD2 (6 bases). The CDR3 spans 16 residues. Deletions cut 6 bases from V and 1 base from J, with 16 bases between. CDR1 is MDHEN, CDR2 SYDVKM, per germline. The DNA for the CDR3 is TGTGCCAGCAGCCCCTGGCGGGGCCGGGCCAAAAACATTCAGTACTTC. This translates into CASSPWRGRAKNIQYF.

The J gene is TRBJ1-6, the V gene TRBV5-4, with TRBD1 matching 8 bases. Germline-derived CDR1 and CDR2 are SGHNT and YYREEE (reference sequence). The CDR3 extends over 15 amino acids. The J segment lost 7 bases and the V segment lost 4 bases, leaving 7 bases of the junction unmatched. As DNA, the CDR3 is TGTGCCAGCAGCCCGTCCAGGGGGCGAAATTCACCCCTCCACTTT. Amino acids: CASSPSRGRNSPLHF.

The sample holds a few counts of this clone. The chain combines TRBV5-4 with TRBJ1-1, with 7 bases lining up with TRBD1. Trimming cost V 5 bases and J 1 base; bases outside gene matches: 8. Germline V gives CDR1 SGHNT, CDR2 YYREEE (reference sequence). The CDR3 totals 15 residues. The CDR3 protein is CASRTLGQPNTEAFF. DNA for the CDR3: TGTGCCAGCAGGACCCTGGGACAGCCGAACACTGAAGCTTTCTTT. The full variable domain, its missing parts supplied by reference TRBV5-4 and TRBJ1-1, is ETGVTQSPTHLIKTRGQQVTLRCSSQSGHNTVSWYQQALGQGPQFIFQYYREEENGRGNFPPRFSGLQFPNYSSELNVNALELDDSALYLCASRTLGQPNTEAFFGQGTRLTVV.

This clone showed up just a few times. CDR3 coding DNA: TGTGCCAGCAGCGACAGGGCCCGGGGCTGGGCCAACGTCCTGACTTTC. Translating gives CASSDRARGWANVLTF. V usage is TRBV7-8 and J usage is TRBJ2-6, with TRBD1 matching 7 bases. Germline-derived CDR1 and CDR2 are SGHVS and FQNEAQ. Germline trimming cut 5 bases from V and 5 bases from J; bases unmatched to any gene: 9. The CDR3 totals 16 residues.

V gene TRBV28 combines with J gene TRBJ2-7; TRBD2 might be the D (6 bases). The germline V and J ends were trimmed by 5 bases and 6 bases, with 17 bases remaining between them. Germline CDR1 and CDR2: MDHEN and SYDVKM. CDR3 length: 14 residues. The CDR3 protein is CASSAWRGGVEQYF. CDR3 in DNA: TGTGCCAGCAGTGCCTGGAGGGGCGGGGTCGAGCAGTACTTC.

This sequence joins TRBV6-1 and TRBJ1-5, with D possibly being TRBD1 (5 bases). The CDR3 totals 16 residues. The germline V gene encodes CDR1 MNHNS and CDR2 SASEGT. The V and J ends lost 1 base and 2 bases respectively, with 12 bases between them. The CDR3 DNA reads TGTGCCAGCAGTGAAGGGTGGGGCGGTGGCAATCAGCCCCAGCATTTT. It is translated as CASSEGWGGGNQPQHF.

The chain links TRBV7-9 to TRBJ2-2; D unclear. The CDR3 has 13 residues. The V end lost 6 bases, the J end lost 3 bases, and 8 bases lay between the germline ends. The V gene's germline CDR1 is SEHNR and CDR2 FQNEAQ (reference sequence). The CDR3 loop reads CASRLIDTGELFF. The CDR3 region has the DNA TGTGCCAGCAGACTAATAGACACCGGGGAGCTGTTTTTT.

The V call is TRBV10-3, the J call TRBJ2-7; TRBD2 agrees at 14 bases. Germline-derived CDR1 and CDR2 are ENHRY and SYGVKD. Trimming took 4 bases from V and 2 from J; bases not matched to a gene: 7. The CDR3 spans 17 residues. CDR3: CAISGGTSGSRAYEQYF. The CDR3 DNA reads TGTGCCATCAGTGGCGGGACTAGCGGGAGCCGTGCCTACGAGCAGTACTTC.

The V and J genes are TRBV5-5 and TRBJ2-2; D might be TRBD2 (6 bases). Germline loops: CDR1 SGHKS, CDR2 YYEKEE (reference sequence). V dropped 6 bases and J dropped 3 bases, with 18 bases sitting between them. The CDR3 is 16 residues long. CDR3 in amino acids: CASIEYRGTYTGELFF. The CDR3 nucleotides read TGTGCCAGCATCGAATACCGCGGGACTTACACCGGGGAGCTGTTTTTT.

This clone was seen once. The chain employs TRBV25-1 and TRBJ1-3; no clear D gene. Trimming stripped 4 bases from V and 3 bases from J, with 4 bases between. This CDR3 contains 12 residues. Germline CDR1 and CDR2: MGHDK and SYGVNS. CDR3 sequence (DNA): TGTGCCAGCAGTGTTCGTGGAAACACCATATATTTT. Protein: CASSVRGNTIYF.

The V gene is TRBV5-5, the J gene TRBJ1-2; 7 bases map to TRBD1. The CDR3 spans 13 residues. The ends lost 0 bases at V and 8 bases at J; junction bases unmatched: 4. Germline CDR1 reads SGHKS; CDR2 reads YYEKEE (reference sequence). CDR3 DNA sequence: TGTGCCAGCAGCTTGGGGACAGGACGGGGCTACACCTTC. Protein: CASSLGTGRGYTF.

The chain couples TRBV5-1 to TRBJ2-7; TRBD1 matches at 10 bases. The CDR3 covers 15 residues. Germline V gene data show CDR1 as SGHRS and CDR2 as YFSETQ. V was pared by 2 bases and J by 2 bases, with 4 bases of the junction left unmatched. CDR3 amino acids: CASSFRQGAPYEQYF. Written as DNA, the CDR3 is TGCGCCAGCAGCTTCAGACAGGGGGCCCCCTACGAGCAGTACTTC.

J is TRBJ1-1 and V is TRBV5-4, with TRBD1 as a possible D gene (5 bases). Deletions cut 2 bases from V and 0 bases from J, with 14 bases between. CDR1 is SGHNT, CDR2 YYREEE, per germline (reference sequence). The length of the CDR3 is 16 residues. CDR3 sequence (DNA): TGTGCCAGCAGCTTACGCCCTGGGGGGTTGAACACTGAAGCTTTCTTT. Translating it yields CASSLRPGGLNTEAFF.

The chain has TRBV5-6 and TRBJ1-2; 8 positions match TRBD1. There are 15 residues in the CDR3. The germline V gene encodes CDR1 SGHDT and CDR2 YYEEEE. V lost 4 bases and J lost 0; bases outside the gene matches: 5. The CDR3 DNA reads as TGTGCCAGCAGCGCTGGGACAGGAACTAACTATGGCTACACCTTC. This gives the protein CASSAGTGTNYGYTF.

Only a few counts were recorded for this clone. The chain's CDR3 is CASSQGERFSEAFF. The DNA of the CDR3 is TGTGCCAGCAGCCAGGGTGAACGGTTCTCTGAAGCTTTCTTT. The gene calls are TRBV27 and TRBJ1-1; D may be TRBD1 (5 bases). Looked up from germline, CDR1 is MNHEY and CDR2 is SMNVEV (reference sequence). Trimming took 6 bases from V and 6 from J, leaving 17 bases between them. The CDR3 is made up of 14 amino acids.

The chain links TRBV29-1 to TRBJ2-2; 8 positions agree with TRBD1. From germline, CDR1 is SQVTM and CDR2 ANQGSEA. This CDR3 spans 14 amino acids. Trimming removed 7 bases from V and 1 base from J; junction bases left unmatched: 5. Here the CDR3 reads CSGGTGKNTGELFF. The CDR3 DNA sequence: TGCAGCGGGGGGACAGGAAAGAACACCGGGGAGCTGTTTTTT.

This chain uses TRBV6-1 with TRBJ2-3, with D unclear. Trimming stripped 10 bases from V and 0 bases from J, with 17 bases between. The length of the CDR3 is 15 residues. Germline lookup yields CDR1 MNHNS and CDR2 SASEGT. Written as DNA, the CDR3 is TGTGCCATCACAACCTCCGATTTTAGCACAGATACGCAGTATTTT. The encoded protein is CAITTSDFSTDTQYF.

The chain couples TRBV28 to TRBJ1-4, with TRBD1 matching over 10 bases. Germline V CDR1 and CDR2: MDHEN, SYDVKM. The CDR3 has 15 amino acids. V lost 5 bases to trimming and J lost 8 bases; unmatched junction nucleotides: 8. CDR3 loop: CASSPGWTGGEKLFF. In DNA form, the CDR3 reads TGTGCCAGCAGTCCTGGGTGGACAGGGGGGGAAAAACTGTTTTTT.

The chain recombines TRBV6-1 with TRBJ1-6; no clear D gene. The V end lost 1 base, the J end lost 6 bases, and 13 bases lay between the germline ends. Germline-derived CDR1 and CDR2 are MNHNS and SASEGT. CDR3 length equals 16 residues. The CDR3 loop reads CASSEGPVGSNSPLHF. CDR3 coding DNA: TGTGCCAGCAGTGAAGGCCCTGTTGGGAGTAATTCACCCCTCCACTTT.